One and the same sample provided the 15 T cell receptor beta chains below, sequenced in a study of T cells in localized non-small cell lung cancer. The assay was immunoSEQ multiplex PCR, and TCRdb's table has in-frame clones only and misses some. Of some 1,700 clones detected, approximately 30% appear once; the ten largest clones hold 12%. Sequencing used lung tumor tissue, obtained before any cancer treatment. These receptors all come from a female donor older than 55 with stage I squamous cell lung carcinoma.

This clone has more than one count but fewer than ten. The chain is built from TRBV19 and TRBJ1-1, with D possibly TRBD1 on 6 matching bases. The V end lost 7 bases, the J end lost 1 base, and 19 bases lay between the germline ends. CDR1 and CDR2 from the germline V gene are LNHDA and SQIVND (reference sequence). The CDR3 sequence is 16 residues long. The CDR3 DNA sequence: TGTGCCAGTATCGCGGGCGGGGGGCCCTGGAACACTGAAGCTTTCTTT. Its translation is CASIAGGGPWNTEAFF.

The chain employs TRBV28 and TRBJ1-2; TRBD1 matches 10 bases. The CDR3 has 14 amino acids. The germline V gene encodes CDR1 MDHEN and CDR2 SYDVKM. J gave up 11 bases and V 5 bases, and 11 bases lay outside the gene matches. In DNA form, the CDR3 reads TGTGCCAGCAGTGTAAAATCCGGGACAGGGGAATACACCTTC. It is translated as CASSVKSGTGEYTF.

The chain joins TRBV29-1 to TRBJ2-1; perhaps TRBD1 as D (5 bases). Looked up from germline, CDR1 is SQVTM and CDR2 is ANQGSEA. Trimming stripped 4 bases from V and 7 bases from J, with 11 bases between. CDR3 length: 12 residues. DNA of the CDR3: TGCAGCGTTGTAAGTAGGGGTAATGAGCAGTTCTTC. Protein sequence: CSVVSRGNEQFF.

This clone showed up just once. V gene TRBV2 combines with J gene TRBJ1-2; TRBD1 aligns across 7 bases. V was clipped by 7 bases and J by 7 bases; unmatched bases: 6. The CDR3 runs 12 residues. Looked up from germline, CDR1 is SNHLY and CDR2 is FYNNEI. The CDR3: CASTAGGGGYTF. CDR3 DNA sequence: TGTGCCAGCACGGCAGGGGGTGGTGGCTACACCTTC. Filled out from reference TRBV2 and TRBJ1-2, the complete variable domain reads EPEVTQTPSHQVTQMGQEVILRCVPISNHLYFYWYRQILGQKVEFLVSFYNNEISEKSEIFDDQFSVERPDGSNFTLKIRSTKLEDSAMYFCASTAGGGGYTFGSGTRLTVV.

The J gene is TRBJ2-4, the V gene TRBV28; D is uncertain. This CDR3 spans 12 amino acids. The V end was cut by 2 bases, the J end by 12 bases, with 11 bases between. Germline values: CDR1 MDHEN, CDR2 SYDVKM. CDR3 in DNA: TGTGCCAGCAGTTTAGACAACGCGAATCAGTACTTC. Encoded protein: CASSLDNANQYF.

By share, this clone ranks as large. V is TRBV14 and J is TRBJ2-2; tentative D call: TRBD1 (5 bases). The CDR3 contains 13 residues. Trimming took off 2 bases at V and 7 bases at J, with 8 bases between the two ends. Per the germline V gene, CDR1 is SGHDN and CDR2 is FVKESK. This CDR3 is CASSQRGNGELFF. The CDR3 region has the DNA TGTGCCAGCAGCCAAAGGGGAAACGGGGAGCTGTTTTTT.

The chain combines TRBV28 with TRBJ2-7; 8 bases map to TRBD2. The CDR3 length is 13 residues. V gave up 7 bases and J gave up 6 bases; unmatched junction bases: 8. CDR1 is MDHEN, CDR2 SYDVKM, per germline. The CDR3 here is CASTPRREGEQYF. The CDR3 region has the DNA TGTGCCAGCACCCCCCGCCGGGAGGGCGAGCAGTACTTC.

V is TRBV19 and J is TRBJ2-3; D is ambiguous. CDR3 length equals 13 residues. Trimming shortened V by 3 bases and J by 1 base, and 5 bases separated the two germline ends. From germline, CDR1 is LNHDA and CDR2 SQIVND (reference sequence). CDR3 sequence: CASSIGRTDTQYF. The CDR3 DNA follows: TGTGCCAGTAGTATCGGCCGCACAGATACGCAGTATTTT. Full variable domain (remainder filled in from reference TRBV19 and TRBJ2-3): DGGITQSPKYLFRKEGQNVTLSCEQNLNHDAMYWYRQDPGQGLRLIYYSQIVNDFQKGDIAEGYSVSREKKESFPLTVTSAQKNPTAFYLCASSIGRTDTQYFGPGTRLTVL.

The V call is TRBV14, the J call TRBJ2-1, with TRBD2 matching 9 bases. CDR1 and CDR2 from the germline V gene are SGHDN and FVKESK. The V gene end was trimmed by 5 bases and the J gene end by 8 bases; junction bases not matched to a gene: 10. The CDR3 sequence is 15 residues long. Written as DNA, the CDR3 is TGTGCCAGCAGCATGAGTAGCGGGAGACGCGATGAGCAGTTCTTC. It yields the protein CASSMSSGRRDEQFF.

This clone appeared a single time. The chain has TRBV28 and TRBJ2-1; the D gene is possibly TRBD1 (6 bases). The CDR3 is 12 residues long. The germline gives CDR1 MDHEN, CDR2 SYDVKM. The V end lost 3 bases, the J end lost 10 bases, and 10 bases lay between the germline ends. Written as DNA, the CDR3 is TGTGCCAGCAGTTTCGACAGGTCCGAGCAGTTCTTC. Translated: CASSFDRSEQFF.

This chain joins TRBV18 and TRBJ2-4; D tentatively fits TRBD1 or TRBD2 (5 bases each). V was clipped by 5 bases and J by 3 bases, with 20 bases between them. CDR1 and CDR2 (germline): KGHSH, LQKENI. The CDR3 covers 17 residues. CDR3 residues: CASSSTGTPAGKNIQYF. CDR3 nucleotides: TGTGCCAGCTCATCCACCGGGACGCCCGCCGGCAAAAACATTCAGTACTTC.

The chain combines TRBV18 with TRBJ1-3; a weak D match, TRBD1 (6 bases). Between the trimmed V and J ends, which lost 6 bases and 0 bases, there was a span of 6 bases. CDR3 length: 13 amino acids. Germline lookup yields CDR1 KGHSH and CDR2 LQKENI. The CDR3 here is CASSDSSGNTIYF. CDR3 DNA sequence: TGTGCCAGCTCGGACAGCTCTGGAAACACCATATATTTT.

This rearrangement joins TRBV19 to TRBJ2-5; tentatively, D is TRBD1 (5 bases). Germline-derived CDR1 and CDR2 are LNHDA and SQIVND (reference sequence). Trimming stripped 5 bases from V and 9 bases from J, with 19 bases between. CDR3 length: 14 residues. The CDR3 nucleotides read TGTGCCAGTAGTGTGACAGAGGCACAAGGGGCCCAGTACTTC. This encodes CASSVTEAQGAQYF.

This chain joins TRBV19 and TRBJ2-5, with D maybe TRBD1 (6 bases). Trimming took off 5 bases at V and 2 bases at J, with 18 bases between the two ends. The CDR3 length is 16 residues. Germline V gives CDR1 LNHDA, CDR2 SQIVND (reference sequence). The CDR3 sequence: CASSEALGDKQETQYF. The DNA for the CDR3 is TGTGCCAGTAGTGAGGCCTTGGGGGACAAACAAGAGACCCAGTACTTC.

The rearrangement links TRBV5-1 to TRBJ2-7, with 14 bases that match TRBD2. The CDR3 runs to 17 residues. V gave up 6 bases and J gave up 6 bases; unmatched junction bases: 14. In germline, CDR1 is SGHRS, CDR2 YFSETQ. The CDR3 coding sequence is TGCGCCAGCAACGGAGGGGGCGGGACTAGCGGGAGTCCCGAGCAGTACTTC. Its translation: CASNGGGGTSGSPEQYF.